This passage covers 7 T cell receptor beta chains from one sample sequenced in a study of T-cell reconstitution after alpha-beta-depleted transplantation in children. Unique molecular identifiers were incorporated into the prepared TCRbeta library. TCRdb recomputed calls from the PCR reads with MiXCR, one row per CDR3 protein. The sample has around 530,000 distinct CDR3 sequences; approximately 32% are singletons. Sequencing was performed on PBMCs from the stem cell graft donor, taken from the stem cell graft. The source of these receptors is a human donor who donated a stem cell graft to a child with aplastic anemia.

This clonotype has a handful of counts. This chain connects TRBV5-1 to TRBJ2-2, with D possibly TRBD1 on 5 matching bases. CDR1 and CDR2 from the germline V gene are SGHRS and YFSETQ. V was trimmed by 5 bases and J by 4 bases, leaving 18 bases between them. This CDR3 contains 16 residues. The CDR3 DNA is TGCGCCAGCAGTCAGGTGGACAAGGCTACCACCGGGGAGCTGTTTTTT. Translation gives CASSQVDKATTGELFF.

The chain has TRBV5-6 and TRBJ1-5, with D unresolved. The CDR3 has 16 residues. V was shortened by 0 bases and J by 0 bases, with 10 bases between the two germline ends. The germline gives CDR1 SGHDT, CDR2 YYEEEE. CDR3 coding DNA: TGTGCCAGCAGCTTGGGAAAGACATTTAGCAATCAGCCCCAGCATTTT. Its protein product is CASSLGKTFSNQPQHF.

The genes are TRBV7-8 and TRBJ2-3, with TRBD2 identical over 11 bases. Trimming removed 0 bases from V and 14 bases from J; junction bases left unmatched: 13. CDR3 length: 16 residues. From germline, CDR1 is SGHVS and CDR2 FQNEAQ. The CDR3 nucleotides are TGTGCCAGCAGCTTAGCGCGGCTAGCGGGAGGCTTAAGCTCGTATTTT. This translates into CASSLARLAGGLSSYF.

This clonotype was seen a few times. The chain uses TRBV28 and TRBJ1-5; 8 bases line up with TRBD1. The germline gives CDR1 MDHEN, CDR2 SYDVKM. This CDR3 has 16 amino acids. The V gene end was trimmed by 2 bases and the J gene end by 3 bases; junction bases not matched to a gene: 6. CDR3 sequence: CASSLRVRGLNQPQHF. CDR3 bases: TGTGCCAGCAGTTTAAGGGTCAGGGGGCTCAATCAGCCCCAGCATTTT.

This clonotype came up a few times. The chain recombines TRBV9 with TRBJ2-5, with D hard to call. CDR3 length equals 16 residues. Per the germline V gene, CDR1 is SGDLS and CDR2 is YYNGEE. Trimming pared 4 bases from V and 0 bases from J, leaving 16 bases between. CDR3 bases: TGTGCCAGCAGCTCTAGGAGTGGCAGGTACCAAGAGACCCAGTACTTC. Residues: CASSSRSGRYQETQYF.

This clonotype was detected only a few times. The chain uses TRBV30 and TRBJ1-3; possible D gene TRBD1, 6 bases. Trimming stripped 3 bases from V and 5 bases from J, with 11 bases between. Germline values: CDR1 GTSNPN, CDR2 SVGIG (reference sequence). This CDR3 has 13 residues. The CDR3 sequence is CAWSAGHRNTIYF. The CDR3 DNA reads as TGTGCCTGGAGCGCGGGACACCGAAACACCATATATTTT.

In this sample, this clonotype turned up a few times. The V gene is TRBV7-2, the J gene TRBJ2-1; the match to TRBD2 covers 9 bases. Germline lookup yields CDR1 SGHTA and CDR2 FQGNSA. Trimming at V came to 5 bases and at J to 0 bases, leaving 2 bases not matched to a gene. The CDR3 length is 15 residues. Here the CDR3 DNA reads TGTGCCAGCAGCCGCGGGAGGGGCTCCTACAATGAGCAGTTCTTC. It translates to CASSRGRGSYNEQFF.